This passage covers 13 T cell receptor beta chains from one sample sequenced in a study of response to subunit inactivated influenza vaccine. MiXCR, run by TCRdb on the RT-PCR reads, gives a single entry per CDR3 protein. The sample contains around 200,000 distinct CDR3 sequences, approximately 12% of which appear only once. The same sample was also used in a study of T cells expressing NK-cell markers. This second study notes: UMIs were included in TCR beta cDNA generated by 5'RACE template switching.

The material was CD8+ T cells sorted from PBMCs, obtained 12 days after vaccination. The receptor set was obtained from a man in his fifties who received an inactivated influenza vaccine.

This clonotype showed up many times. The chain couples TRBV15 to TRBJ2-3; 7 positions agree with TRBD1. The V segment lost 8 bases and the J segment 3 bases; nucleotides outside the gene matches: 5. The CDR3 consists of 13 residues. Germline values: CDR1 LNHNV, CDR2 YYDKDF (reference sequence). In nucleotides, the CDR3 is TGTGCCACCGGGGGACAGCTTACAGATACGCAGTATTTT. Encoded protein: CATGGQLTDTQYF.

This rearrangement joins TRBV6-2 or TRBV6-3 to TRBJ2-7; perhaps D is TRBD1 or TRBD2 (5 bases each). The ends were cut back, 0 bases at V and 6 bases at J, with 9 bases in the middle. CDR3 length: 13 amino acids. CDR1 and CDR2 from the germline V gene are MNHEY and SVGEGT. The CDR3 nucleotides are TGTGCCAGCAGTTACTCCTTGGGGACCGAGCAGTACTTC. Translating it yields CASSYSLGTEQYF.

This clonotype has only a few counts. The chain combines TRBV15 with TRBJ1-1; weak D call: TRBD1 (5 bases). The CDR3 runs 18 residues. The V end was cut by 0 bases, the J end by 3 bases, with 20 bases between. Per germline, CDR1 LNHNV and CDR2 YYDKDF (reference sequence). Here the CDR3 DNA reads TGTGCCACCAGCAGAGAAGGGGCAGGCAGGGCATACGACACTGAAGCTTTCTTT. As protein: CATSREGAGRAYDTEAFF. The entire variable domain, with the rest obtained from reference TRBV15 and TRBJ1-1, is as follows: DAMVIQNPRYQVTQFGKPVTLSCSQTLNHNVMYWYQQKSSQAPKLLFHYYDKDFNNEADTPDNFQSRRPNTSFCFLDIRSPGLGDTAMYLCATSREGAGRAYDTEAFFGQGTRLTVV.

This clonotype was recorded at least ten times. The gene calls are TRBV6-5 and TRBJ1-1; D might be TRBD1 (5 bases). Germline V gene data show CDR1 as MNHEY and CDR2 as SVGAGI. Trimming left V 0 bases short and J 1 base short, with 9 bases between. CDR3 length equals 15 residues. This CDR3 is CASSYSLQGNTEAFF. In DNA form, the CDR3 reads TGTGCCAGCAGTTACTCGTTGCAGGGGAACACTGAAGCTTTCTTT.

This clonotype was observed at least ten times. This sequence joins TRBV27 and TRBJ2-1; D call uncertain. The CDR3 runs 16 residues. Germline CDR1 MNHEY, CDR2 SMNVEV (reference sequence). V lost 5 bases and J lost 0, with 14 bases in between. The CDR3, as DNA: TGTGCCAGCAGTCCAATCCTGATCGGCTCCTACAATGAGCAGTTCTTC. Translation: CASSPILIGSYNEQFF.

This clonotype occurred many times. This rearrangement joins TRBV7-9 to TRBJ2-1, with a possible D match to TRBD1 (6 bases). Trimming stripped 6 bases from V and 8 bases from J, with 11 bases between. The V gene's germline CDR1 is SEHNR and CDR2 FQNEAQ (reference sequence). The CDR3 is made up of 12 amino acids. CDR3 sequence: CASSPYRDEQFF. The CDR3, as DNA: TGTGCCAGCAGTCCCTACAGGGATGAGCAGTTCTTC.

The chain employs TRBV4-3 and TRBJ2-2; D not resolved. The V gene's germline CDR1 is LGHNA and CDR2 YSLEER. Trimming took off 2 bases at V and 1 base at J, with 5 bases between the two ends. The CDR3 is 14 residues long. The CDR3 loop reads CASSQFLNTGELFF. The CDR3 region has the DNA TGCGCCAGCAGCCAATTTCTGAACACCGGGGAGCTGTTTTTT.

J is TRBJ1-2 and V is TRBV27; D might be TRBD1 (5 bases). The V gene lost 3 bases and the J gene lost 6 bases, with 20 bases spanning the gap. The CDR3 runs 16 residues. From germline, CDR1 is MNHEY and CDR2 SMNVEV (reference sequence). CDR3 amino acids: CASSFVPTGFLHGYTF. The CDR3 nucleotides read TGTGCCAGCAGTTTTGTCCCAACAGGTTTCCTCCATGGCTACACCTTC.

This sequence joins TRBV14 and TRBJ2-5; 11 positions agree with TRBD2. In germline, CDR1 is SGHDN, CDR2 FVKESK. J gave up 3 bases and V 0 bases, and 6 bases lay outside the gene matches. The CDR3 sequence is 17 residues long. In nucleotides, the CDR3 is TGTGCCAGCAGCCAAGATCCCATGACTAGCGGGAAAGAGACCCAGTACTTC. Its protein is CASSQDPMTSGKETQYF.

There are many counts of this clonotype. The gene calls are TRBV12-3 or TRBV12-4 and TRBJ1-1; no firm D call. Trimming removed 1 base from V and 0 bases from J, with 6 bases in between. This CDR3 region has 14 residues. The CDR3 DNA sequence: TGTGCCAGCAGTTTAGAAGCCATGAACACTGAAGCTTTCTTT. Residues: CASSLEAMNTEAFF.

This clonotype was seen ten or more times. The J gene is TRBJ2-7, the V gene TRBV6-2 or TRBV6-3; 8 positions agree with TRBD2. Germline V gives CDR1 MNHEY, CDR2 SVGEGT. J gave up 4 bases and V 4 bases, and 6 bases lay outside the gene matches. The CDR3 consists of 14 residues. CDR3 nucleotides: TGTGCCAGCAGTTTAGCGGGAAGTGTTTACGAGCAGTACTTC. Translation gives CASSLAGSVYEQYF.

This clonotype was picked up many times. CDR3 amino acids: CSVTGVRQETQYF. The CDR3 nucleotides are TGCAGCGTGACAGGAGTTCGTCAAGAGACCCAGTACTTC. The chain links TRBV29-1 to TRBJ2-5, with D possibly TRBD1 on 6 matching bases. The CDR3 sequence is 13 residues long. From germline, CDR1 is SQVTM and CDR2 ANQGSEA. V was pared by 6 bases and J by 2 bases, with 13 bases between.

The chain links TRBV30 to TRBJ2-1, with 12 bases identical to TRBD2. Germline V gene lookup returns CDR1 GTSNPN and CDR2 SVGIG (reference sequence). The junction had 11 bases not matched to a gene; V was cut back by 0 bases and J by 14 bases. The CDR3 covers 15 residues. The CDR3 region has the DNA TGTGCCTGGAGTGTACCGGTTACTAGCGGGGGGAGGGAGTTCTTC. Encoded protein: CAWSVPVTSGGREFF.